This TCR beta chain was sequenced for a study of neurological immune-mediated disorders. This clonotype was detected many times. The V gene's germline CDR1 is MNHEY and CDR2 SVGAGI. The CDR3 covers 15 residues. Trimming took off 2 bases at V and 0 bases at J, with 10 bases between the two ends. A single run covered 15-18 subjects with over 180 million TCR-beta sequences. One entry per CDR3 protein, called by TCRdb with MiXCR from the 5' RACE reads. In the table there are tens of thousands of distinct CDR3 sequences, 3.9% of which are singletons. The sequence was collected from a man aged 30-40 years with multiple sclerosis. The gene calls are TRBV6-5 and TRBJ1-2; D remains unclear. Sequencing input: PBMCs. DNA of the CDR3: TGTGCCAGCAGTTACCATCGAACAGCTAACTATGGCTACACCTTC. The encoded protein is CASSYHRTANYGYTF.